A selection of T cell receptor beta chains follows, all from one sample in a study of tumor-infiltrating lymphocytes in primary liver carcinoma. TCRdb itself ran the multiplex PCR reads through MiXCR, one entry per CDR3 protein. The sample yields some 180,000 distinct CDR3 sequences, over 45% seen once. Material for sequencing was peripheral blood. These receptors all come from a middle-aged man with primary liver carcinoma and hepatitis B virus infection. Each CDR3 is given without its conserved first and last residue. Each record gives: J gene, V gene, CDR3 protein.

J gene: TRBJ2-2; V gene: TRBV11-2; CDR3 protein: ASSRQSNTVELF
J gene: TRBJ2-7; V gene: TRBV6-5; CDR3 protein: ASTYSWAGSLSEQY
J gene: TRBJ2-1; V gene: TRBV11-2; CDR3 protein: ASSVLAGVGNEQF
J gene: TRBJ1-1; V gene: TRBV12-3/TRBV12-4; CDR3 protein: ASSPHHDGPKAF
J gene: TRBJ2-2; V gene: TRBV12-3/TRBV12-4; CDR3 protein: ASSFFLGGSNTGELF
J gene: TRBJ1-2; V gene: TRBV5-4; CDR3 protein: ASSLTSNYGYT
J gene: TRBJ2-2; V gene: TRBV5-4; CDR3 protein: ASSPGGPNTGELF
J gene: TRBJ2-7; V gene: TRBV29-1; CDR3 protein: SVELQGDGQY
J gene: TRBJ2-1; V gene: TRBV11-2; CDR3 protein: ASSSVRDRINEQF
J gene: TRBJ2-4; V gene: TRBV29-1; CDR3 protein: SVEGGLRDIQY
J gene: TRBJ2-7; V gene: TRBV16; CDR3 protein: ASSQSARFYEQY
J gene: TRBJ2-7; V gene: TRBV11-2; CDR3 protein: ASSLDETETYDQY
J gene: TRBJ1-4; V gene: TRBV29-1; CDR3 protein: SAGWTGVDEKLF
J gene: TRBJ1-1; V gene: TRBV5-6; CDR3 protein: ASSFRGGGRGTEAF
J gene: TRBJ2-6; V gene: TRBV11-2; CDR3 protein: PSSLIGLTSGVNVLT
J gene: TRBJ1-3; V gene: TRBV29-1; CDR3 protein: SAGTDSGNTIY
J gene: TRBJ2-7; V gene: TRBV11-2; CDR3 protein: ASSLTDVAGGYEQC
J gene: TRBJ1-5; V gene: TRBV12-3/TRBV12-4; CDR3 protein: ASSLVADQPQH
J gene: TRBJ2-4; V gene: TRBV29-1; CDR3 protein: SAGLAGAKNIQY
J gene: TRBJ2-7; V gene: TRBV11-1; CDR3 protein: ASSLGQGIIGEYY
J gene: TRBJ1-1; V gene: TRBV5-1; CDR3 protein: ASSLDPGTNTEAF
J gene: TRBJ2-7; V gene: TRBV5-1; CDR3 protein: ASSLGEGRDRPYEQY
J gene: TRBJ1-4; V gene: TRBV6-6; CDR3 protein: ASSLKGADEKLF
J gene: TRBJ1-2; V gene: TRBV10-3; CDR3 protein: AISEESNYGYT
J gene: TRBJ1-6; V gene: TRBV6-6; CDR3 protein: ASRAGQVDWGNSPLH
J gene: TRBJ2-7; V gene: TRBV11-2; CDR3 protein: ANSSSPYEQY
J gene: TRBJ2-2; V gene: TRBV10-2; CDR3 protein: ASRWGQYTGELF
J gene: TRBJ1-3; V gene: TRBV7-9; CDR3 protein: ASSLSAGGNTIY